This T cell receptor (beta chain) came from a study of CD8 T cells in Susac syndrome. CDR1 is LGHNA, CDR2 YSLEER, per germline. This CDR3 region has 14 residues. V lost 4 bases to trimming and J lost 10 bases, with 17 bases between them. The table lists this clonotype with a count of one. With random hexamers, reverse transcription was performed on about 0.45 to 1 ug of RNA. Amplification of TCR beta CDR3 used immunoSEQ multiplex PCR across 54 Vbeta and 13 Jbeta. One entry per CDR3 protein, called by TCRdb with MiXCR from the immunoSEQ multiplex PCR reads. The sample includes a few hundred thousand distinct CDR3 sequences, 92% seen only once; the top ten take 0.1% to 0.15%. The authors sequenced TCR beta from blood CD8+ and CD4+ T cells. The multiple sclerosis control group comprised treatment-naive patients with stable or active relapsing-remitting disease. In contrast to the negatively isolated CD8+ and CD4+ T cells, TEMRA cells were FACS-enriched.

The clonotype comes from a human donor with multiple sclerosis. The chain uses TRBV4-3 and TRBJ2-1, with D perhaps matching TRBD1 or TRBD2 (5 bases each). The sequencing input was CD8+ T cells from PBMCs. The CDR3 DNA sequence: TGCGCCAGCAGCCTCAACCCCGGGACCACAGAGCAGTTCTTC. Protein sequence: CASSLNPGTTEQFF.